Presented here are 31 T cell receptor beta chains from one specimen sequenced in a study of PD-L1 blockade in urothelial cancer. Profiled with immunoSEQ multiplex PCR; TCRdb holds only in-frame clones, not every one. Here the sample spans about 130,000 clones, around 85% being singletons. Time point reported: pretreatment peripheral blood. The sample here was PBMCs, taken around atezolizumab (anti-PD-L1) treatment. Receptors originate from a man in his forties or fifties with urothelial cancer.

The chain combines TRBV7-9 with TRBJ1-1; 8 nucleotides agree with TRBD1. Per the germline V gene, CDR1 is SEHNR and CDR2 is FQNEAQ (reference sequence). Trimming at V came to 4 bases and at J to 6 bases, leaving 13 bases not matched to a gene. This CDR3 spans 16 amino acids. The CDR3 loop is CASSSRSDRVSSEAFF. CDR3 in DNA: TGTGCCAGCAGCTCCCGATCGGACAGGGTGAGTTCTGAAGCTTTCTTT.

The chain joins TRBV27 to TRBJ2-1, with 10 bases fitting TRBD2. The CDR3 extends over 15 amino acids. V shed 6 bases, J shed 2 bases, and the junction held 4 bases outside the gene matches. Germline CDR1 is MNHEY and CDR2 is SMNVEV (reference sequence). The CDR3 DNA reads as TGTGCCAGCAGAACCGGGACTAGCGCCTACAATGAGCAGTTCTTC. Residues: CASRTGTSAYNEQFF.

V usage is TRBV19 and J usage is TRBJ1-5; TRBD1 agrees at 9 bases. With V trimmed by 7 bases and J by 1 base, 11 bases remained unmatched. CDR3 length equals 17 residues. Germline V gene sequence: CDR1 LNHDA, CDR2 SQIVND (reference sequence). The CDR3 DNA is TGTGCCAGTAACTCCCTTACAGGGGGCAGAAGCAATCAGCCCCAGCATTTT. This sequence encodes CASNSLTGGRSNQPQHF. Full variable domain (rest looked up from reference TRBV19 and TRBJ1-5): DGGITQSPKYLFRKEGQNVTLSCEQNLNHDAMYWYRQDPGQGLRLIYYSQIVNDFQKGDIAEGYSVSREKKESFPLTVTSAQKNPTAFYLCASNSLTGGRSNQPQHFGDGTRLSIL.

This clone was recorded many times. V and J are TRBV27 and TRBJ2-7; TRBD2 matches at 9 bases. This CDR3 spans 13 amino acids. Germline V gives CDR1 MNHEY, CDR2 SMNVEV (reference sequence). Trimming cost V 5 bases and J 5 bases; bases outside gene matches: 4. The CDR3 DNA is TGTGCCAGCAGTAAGCGGGAGGAGGACGAGCAGTACTTC. It translates to CASSKREEDEQYF.

The chain links TRBV28 to TRBJ1-2; D not resolved. This CDR3 spans 14 amino acids. Trimming stripped 2 bases from V and 1 base from J, with 8 bases between. Germline V lookup: CDR1 MDHEN, CDR2 SYDVKM. The DNA of the CDR3 is TGTGCCAGCAGTTTAATTGGCAGTAACTATGGCTACACCTTC. This gives the protein CASSLIGSNYGYTF.

This clone was detected once. V is TRBV28 and J is TRBJ2-2, with TRBD2 matching over 9 bases. The CDR3 length is 15 residues. V shed 3 bases, J shed 5 bases, and the junction held 4 bases outside the gene matches. In germline, CDR1 is MDHEN, CDR2 SYDVKM. The CDR3 loop is CASSLASGTTGELFF. CDR3 nucleotides: TGTGCCAGCAGTTTGGCTAGCGGGACGACCGGGGAGCTGTTTTTT.

The J gene is TRBJ2-1, the V gene TRBV5-1, with 7 nucleotides matching TRBD1. The CDR3 length is 14 residues. The V and J ends lost 0 bases and 7 bases, in that order; junction bases with no gene match: 4. The V gene's germline CDR1 is SGHRS and CDR2 YFSETQ. CDR3 coding DNA: TGCGCCAGCAGCTTGGGACAGGGTGAGAATGAGCAGTTCTTC. It encodes CASSLGQGENEQFF.

The rearrangement links TRBV5-1 to TRBJ1-2; the D gene is possibly TRBD1 (6 bases). This CDR3 is built from 13 residues. Looked up from germline, CDR1 is SGHRS and CDR2 is YFSETQ. Trimming removed 9 bases from V and 6 bases from J, with 18 bases in between. The CDR3 region is CATKRVGADGYTF. The CDR3 coding sequence is TGCGCCACCAAACGGGTGGGGGCAGATGGCTACACCTTC.

The chain uses TRBV6-6 and TRBJ2-3; TRBD1 might be the D (5 bases). V dropped 6 bases and J dropped 5 bases, with 15 bases sitting between them. CDR3 size: 14 residues. Germline V gene data show CDR1 as MNHNY and CDR2 as SVGAGI (reference sequence). CDR3 DNA sequence: TGTGCCAGCAGCCTTACAGGATTAGTAGATACGCAGTATTTT. Translating gives CASSLTGLVDTQYF.

The chain employs TRBV11-2 and TRBJ1-6, with no clear D. This CDR3 is 13 amino acids long. The ends were cut back, 0 bases at V and 10 bases at J, with 7 bases in the middle. Germline assignment: CDR1 SGHAT and CDR2 FQNNGV. The CDR3 sequence is CASSLEFGSPLHF. The CDR3 DNA reads TGTGCCAGCAGCTTAGAGTTCGGGTCACCCCTCCACTTT.

The chain combines TRBV28 with TRBJ1-2; no clear D gene. Germline lookup yields CDR1 MDHEN and CDR2 SYDVKM. The CDR3 is made up of 12 amino acids. Trimming took 5 bases from V and 3 from J, leaving 7 bases between them. The DNA for the CDR3 is TGTGCCAGCAGTCCCGGGGACTATGGCTACACCTTC. It specifies CASSPGDYGYTF.

The CDR3 bases are TGTGCCAGCAGCACCTGGAGCGGCCGCTACGAGCAGTACTTC. It is translated as CASSTWSGRYEQYF. The chain joins TRBV13 to TRBJ2-7; D perhaps matches TRBD2 (5 bases). This CDR3 is 14 amino acids long. Germline loops: CDR1 PRHDT, CDR2 FYEKMQ (reference sequence). The V end was cut by 5 bases, the J end by 3 bases, with 14 bases between. The full variable domain, in which reference TRBV13 and TRBJ2-7 provide the parts outside the CDR3, is AAGVIQSPRHLIKEKRETATLKCYPIPRHDTVYWYQQGPGQDPQFLISFYEKMQSDKGSIPDRFSAQQFSDYHSELNMSSLELGDSALYFCASSTWSGRYEQYFGPGTRLTVT.

The chain has TRBV19 and TRBJ2-5; D may be TRBD1 (5 bases). The CDR3 covers 13 residues. In germline, CDR1 is LNHDA, CDR2 SQIVND (reference sequence). V lost 3 bases and J lost 3, with 8 bases in between. The DNA of the CDR3 is TGTGCCAGTAGTATTGGACACGAAGAGACCCAGTACTTC. Translation: CASSIGHEETQYF. Complete variable domain (other parts from reference TRBV19 and TRBJ2-5): DGGITQSPKYLFRKEGQNVTLSCEQNLNHDAMYWYRQDPGQGLRLIYYSQIVNDFQKGDIAEGYSVSREKKESFPLTVTSAQKNPTAFYLCASSIGHEETQYFGPGTRLLVL.

The genes are TRBV7-8 and TRBJ2-7; 7 bases are shared with TRBD1. Per germline, CDR1 SGHVS and CDR2 FQNEAQ. The CDR3 is made up of 14 amino acids. Trimming removed 4 bases from V and 3 bases from J; junction bases left unmatched: 6. The CDR3 loop reads CASSYRDRNYEQYF. The CDR3 DNA reads as TGTGCCAGCAGCTACCGGGACAGAAACTACGAGCAGTACTTC.

This clone was counted many times. The V call is TRBV7-3, the J call TRBJ1-3; TRBD1 matches at 7 bases. This CDR3 has 16 amino acids. V lost 5 bases and J lost 1; bases outside the gene matches: 8. CDR1 SGHTA and CDR2 FQGTGA come from the germline V gene. CDR3 DNA: TGTGCCAGCAGCCTCGGGACAGCTAATTCTGGAAACACCATATATTTT. The encoded protein is CASSLGTANSGNTIYF.

This rearrangement joins TRBV27 to TRBJ2-1; D unresolved. The CDR3 has 16 residues. Germline values: CDR1 MNHEY, CDR2 SMNVEV (reference sequence). Trimming stripped 5 bases from V and 6 bases from J, with 20 bases between. The CDR3 nucleotides read TGTGCCAGCAGTCCTAGGCCCCTCCGCATGGGCAATGAGCAGTTCTTC. Residues: CASSPRPLRMGNEQFF.

The chain links TRBV30 to TRBJ2-2, with TRBD1 matching over 9 bases. CDR3 size: 15 residues. After removal of 2 bases from V and 7 bases from J, the junction contained 8 bases not matched to a gene. Germline V gene lookup returns CDR1 GTSNPN and CDR2 SVGIG (reference sequence). The CDR3 is CAWSTDRGWGGELFF. Written as DNA, the CDR3 is TGTGCCTGGAGTACCGACAGGGGGTGGGGCGGGGAGCTGTTTTTT.

As to this clone: Other DNA sequences in the sample encode the same CDR3. The chain is built from TRBV30 and TRBJ1-4, with 9 bases aligning to TRBD1. Germline assignment: CDR1 GTSNPN and CDR2 SVGIG (reference sequence). This CDR3 is built from 13 residues. J gave up 7 bases and V 3 bases, and 3 bases lay outside the gene matches. The CDR3 region is CAWRGTGREKLFF. CDR3 sequence (DNA): TGTGCCTGGAGGGGGACAGGGCGTGAAAAACTGTTTTTT.

This chain links TRBV30 with TRBJ1-5; 7 nucleotides match TRBD1. Germline V gives CDR1 GTSNPN, CDR2 SVGIG (reference sequence). The J segment lost 4 bases and the V segment lost 0 bases, leaving 9 bases of the junction unmatched. This CDR3 has 16 amino acids. This CDR3 is CAWSVSGRGRNQPQHF. CDR3 DNA sequence: TGTGCCTGGAGTGTCAGTGGCAGGGGGAGGAATCAGCCCCAGCATTTT.

V gene TRBV6-5 combines with J gene TRBJ2-5; TRBD1 matches 9 bases. This CDR3 comprises 15 residues. The V gene end was trimmed by 5 bases and the J gene end by 6 bases; junction bases not matched to a gene: 10. Germline V lookup: CDR1 MNHEY, CDR2 SVGAGI. Written as DNA, the CDR3 is TGTGCCAGCAGTCCCAGGGGACAGGGCGCCAAGACCCAGTACTTC. Translated, it gives CASSPRGQGAKTQYF.

This clone has a handful of counts. J is TRBJ2-1 and V is TRBV28; TRBD2 agrees at 8 bases. Germline trimming cut 5 bases from V and 6 bases from J; bases unmatched to any gene: 21. Germline V gives CDR1 MDHEN, CDR2 SYDVKM. This CDR3 has 19 residues. CDR3 bases: TGTGCCAGCAGTCTGAATCCGGGACTAGAAGGCTTTAGGGGCAATGAGCAGTTCTTC. This codes for CASSLNPGLEGFRGNEQFF.

The V call is TRBV7-9, the J call TRBJ2-1; tentative D call: TRBD1 (6 bases). Germline-derived CDR1 and CDR2 are SEHNR and FQNEAQ (reference sequence). The CDR3 length is 14 residues. Trimming shortened V by 5 bases and J by 5 bases, and 13 bases separated the two germline ends. DNA of the CDR3: TGTGCCAGCAGCCAGTCGACAGGTCACAATGAGCAGTTCTTC. Residues: CASSQSTGHNEQFF.

The chain joins TRBV28 to TRBJ2-1; tentative D call: TRBD2 (5 bases). The length of the CDR3 is 16 residues. Germline V gene lookup returns CDR1 MDHEN and CDR2 SYDVKM. Trimming took off 2 bases at V and 0 bases at J, with 11 bases between the two ends. The CDR3 here is CASSLVSASSYNEQFF. CDR3 coding DNA: TGTGCCAGCAGTTTAGTTAGCGCGAGCTCCTACAATGAGCAGTTCTTC.

This clone has just one count. The chain combines TRBV14 with TRBJ2-7; 8 bases align to TRBD2. Germline V lookup: CDR1 SGHDN, CDR2 FVKESK. With 2 bases clipped from V and 3 bases from J, the junction kept 6 bases outside the gene matches. This CDR3 region has 15 residues. This CDR3 is CASSQYSGNRYEQYF. CDR3 bases: TGTGCCAGCAGCCAATATAGCGGGAACCGCTACGAGCAGTACTTC.

The chain links TRBV9 to TRBJ2-7, with D possibly matching TRBD2 (5 bases). The germline V gene has CDR1 SGDLS and CDR2 YYNGEE. Trimming pared 0 bases from V and 2 bases from J, leaving 12 bases between. This CDR3 is built from 15 residues. The CDR3 region is CASSVEPGLPYEQYF. The CDR3 DNA follows: TGTGCCAGCAGCGTAGAACCAGGACTCCCCTACGAGCAGTACTTC.

The CDR3 loop is CASSRGLPPNNEQFF. CDR3 DNA sequence: TGTGCCAGCAGCCGGGGACTTCCGCCCAACAATGAGCAGTTCTTC. The V gene is TRBV14, the J gene TRBJ2-1; a possible D gene is TRBD2 (6 bases). V lost 4 bases and J lost 5, with 15 bases in between. Germline loops: CDR1 SGHDN, CDR2 FVKESK. The CDR3 totals 15 residues. The whole variable domain, filled in from reference TRBV14 and TRBJ2-1, reads EAGVTQFPSHSVIEKGQTVTLRCDPISGHDNLYWYRRVMGKEIKFLLHFVKESKQDESGMPNNRFLAERTGGTYSTLKVQPAELEDSGVYFCASSRGLPPNNEQFFGPGTRLTVL.

The chain links TRBV2 to TRBJ2-3; a weak D match, TRBD2 (6 bases). Trimming took 3 bases from V and 7 from J, leaving 23 bases between them. This CDR3 comprises 17 residues. CDR1 and CDR2 (germline): SNHLY, FYNNEI. CDR3 sequence: CASSDPGVGQGKNTQYF. CDR3 DNA sequence: TGTGCCAGCAGTGATCCGGGGGTAGGGCAGGGAAAGAATACGCAGTATTTT.

This chain uses TRBV5-1 with TRBJ2-1; 15 bases fit TRBD2. V gave up 4 bases and J gave up 3 bases; unmatched junction bases: 11. This CDR3 contains 19 residues. From germline, CDR1 is SGHRS and CDR2 YFSETQ. CDR3 loop: CASSPRGTSGRTYYNEQFF. CDR3 DNA: TGCGCCAGCAGCCCGAGGGGGACTAGCGGGAGGACTTACTACAATGAGCAGTTCTTC.

V is TRBV9 and J is TRBJ2-1, with TRBD1 as a possible D gene (9 bases). V lost 0 bases to trimming and J lost 0 bases, with 19 bases between them. This CDR3 has 19 amino acids. From germline, CDR1 is SGDLS and CDR2 YYNGEE. The CDR3 spells CASSVAGGTGPSSYNEQFF. Written as DNA, the CDR3 is TGTGCCAGCAGCGTAGCGGGAGGGACAGGGCCCAGCTCCTACAATGAGCAGTTCTTC. Full variable domain (remainder filled in from reference TRBV9 and TRBJ2-1): DSGVTQTPKHLITATGQRVTLRCSPRSGDLSVYWYQQSLDQGLQFLIQYYNGEERAKGNILERFSAQQFPDLHSELNLSSLELGDSALYFCASSVAGGTGPSSYNEQFFGPGTRLTVL.

The CDR3 loop is CASSHRDQPQHF. The CDR3 DNA follows: TGTGCCAGCAGTCACAGGGATCAGCCCCAGCATTTT. J is TRBJ1-5 and V is TRBV2; possibly TRBD1 for D (6 bases). The V gene's germline CDR1 is SNHLY and CDR2 FYNNEI. V gave up 5 bases and J gave up 5 bases, with 7 bases separating them. The CDR3 covers 12 residues.

The V call is TRBV9, the J call TRBJ2-5; 7 positions match TRBD2. J was trimmed by 4 bases and V by 0 bases; bases with no gene match: 6. Germline CDR1 and CDR2: SGDLS and YYNGEE. The CDR3 loop spans 15 amino acids. This chain's CDR3 is CASSVDLREAETQYF. CDR3 in DNA: TGTGCCAGCAGCGTAGATTTACGGGAGGCAGAGACCCAGTACTTC.